The T cell receptor (beta chain) described here comes from a study of shared clonotypes between healthy human individuals (dated by TCRdb to about 2020). Regarding the complete study: A few men and a couple of women, aged 18 to 49 years, made up the cohort. Per donor, three plates each were used for CD4 naive and CD4 memory, two for CD8 naive, and one for CD8 memory. To estimate repertoire size and how much clonotype sharing occurs between individuals, the study deeply sequenced the blood TCR repertoires of five healthy adults. Different laboratories and diverse techniques were used to prepare libraries and sequence TCR repertoires, to increase sequencing depth and limit assay-specific biases. Per donor, leukapheresis produced somewhere between about 0.85 and 9.5 billion PBMCs. Study-wide conclusions, independent of this receptor: Naive subsets generally had larger estimated clonotype richness than memory subsets. Only blood was sampled, and tissue TCR repertoires likely differ from those in blood. The genetic and exposure-history diversity represented was limited by the small number of donors. Clonotypes shared by all four sorted-subset donors showed higher generation probabilities than non-shared clonotypes. Pairwise subsampling led to the expectation that sequencing depth would affect the degree of clonotype sharing among donors. About 5% of naive CD4, 3.5% of naive CD8, roughly 2.4% of memory CD4, and less than 0.45% of memory CD8 clonotypes were shared across four donors. Incomplete sequencing was indicated by rarefaction of sorted-subset datasets, despite the large sequencing depth.

Healthy HIV-negative adults with no recently reported acute infections or vaccinations were included as donors. Every donor was a Caucasian adult residing in Nashville, Tennessee, USA. CD4+ T cells were enriched by magnetic negative selection; naive cells were then positively selected on CD45RA, and the negative fraction formed the memory subset. Blood was collected by leukapheresis, and PBMCs were isolated by Ficoll-Histopaque density gradient centrifugation and then cryopreserved in liquid nitrogen vapor phase. Analytical flow cytometry was used to check the purity and quantity of every magnetically sorted T cell population. Genomic DNA was isolated from each sorted fraction and quantified by UV absorbance on a Nanodrop 2000c. Concerning this clone itself: The antigen it binds to is not known. No per-base quality is available; no much larger clone lies one base away.

Using the deep immunoSEQ assay, multiplex PCR amplified TCR CDR3 regions from genomic DNA. Genomic DNA extracted from each cell subset was distributed evenly over all wells of several immunoSEQ 96-well plates, and each plate served as one replicate. For sorted subsets, around 200 ng genomic DNA, equal to 30,000 or so T cell genomes, was loaded into each replicate PCR. Purified libraries were quantified with a Qubit 3.0 fluorometer, sized on a Bioanalyzer 2100, and re-quantified with the KAPA Library Quantification kit. Every immunoSEQ 96-well plate was sequenced on a dedicated single-read 150-cycle Illumina NextSeq 550 flow cell. The authors' analysis ran thus. Because only junctional sequences without quality scores were contained in the immunoSEQ output, filtering matching that applied to full-length reads could not be performed. Sequences were annotated with PyIR, a Python wrapper for IgBLAST v1.9, using IMGT germline references to assign V/J genes and CDR3. Reads were removed for weak V/J assignments (E-value above 1e-6), missing CDR3, stop codons, out-of-frame junctions, or ambiguous translated residues. V3J clonotypes were defined as sequences sharing the same inferred V gene, J gene, and CDR3 amino acid sequence. Percentage overlap between repertoires was calculated by dividing the number of shared unique clonotypes by the size of the smaller repertoire. RTK rarefaction, the Chao1 estimator, and Recon v2.1 estimates of unobserved clonotypes were used to assess repertoire richness. For all TCRbeta clonotypes obtained by the gDNA method from several donors, generation probabilities were computed with OLGA. What TCRdb holds here is the immuneACCESS table cut down to in-frame rearrangements. Part of the clones is not present; checked against another copy, under half of the missing clones reflect an unresolved V gene, and the others are unexplained. That table furnishes V, J and clone size, whereas the DNA furnished D and trimming. The sample records 2 million to 2.5 million clones, less than 95% of which are singletons. About 0.41% of the sample goes to the ten largest clones.

V is trimmed back by 1 base and J by 2 bases, and the junction contains 3 bases that no gene match accounts for. Based on the germline V gene, the CDR1 and CDR2 sequences are LGHNA and YNFKEQ. Its CDR3 holds 16 amino acids, cysteine through phenylalanine. Only the CDR3 portion is preserved as DNA: 48 bases, with reading frame beginning at the first base. The sample was naive CD4+ T cells from PBMCs. Explained via the paper, the cell subset or site label denotes: CD45RA+ positively selected. The clonotype comes from a man between 18 and 35 years old in good health. Some clones in this sample may be carry-over from other donors' samples. Rearrangement joined TRBV4-2 to TRBJ2-3; 10 bases in the middle match TRBD2. The CDR3 reads CASSQATSGSTDTQYF. The DNA sequence reads TGTGCCAGCAGCCAAGCGACTAGCGGGTCCACAGATACGCAGTATTTT.